This entry lists 27 T cell receptor beta chains sequenced from one sample in a study of cytomegalovirus exposure and HLA in healthy donors. Profiled with immunoSEQ multiplex PCR; TCRdb holds only in-frame clones, not every one. The sample includes under 130,000 clones, more than 85% of them seen just once. Specimen: PBMCs. The receptors were sampled from a woman aged 18-30 years in good health and CMV-seropositive.

The chain joins TRBV10-1 to TRBJ1-2; D may be TRBD1 (6 bases). CDR1 and CDR2 from the germline V gene are WNHNN and SYGVQD (reference sequence). This CDR3 has 19 residues. The V end was cut by 6 bases, the J end by 4 bases, with 30 bases between. The CDR3 loop reads CASSKAHLNQGLSFYGYTF. Here the CDR3 DNA reads TGCGCCAGCAGCAAAGCCCACTTAAATCAGGGGCTTTCTTTCTATGGCTACACCTTC.

The chain joins TRBV5-1 to TRBJ2-1; weak D call: TRBD2 (6 bases). The length of the CDR3 is 16 residues. V was cut by 6 bases and J by 1 base, with 17 bases left in between. Germline CDR1 is SGHRS and CDR2 is YFSETQ. CDR3: CASTEATGVSYNEQFF. DNA for the CDR3: TGCGCCAGCACGGAAGCCACGGGGGTTTCCTACAATGAGCAGTTCTTC.

The chain employs TRBV6-1 and TRBJ1-2; 7 bases line up with TRBD1. The germline V gene has CDR1 MNHNS and CDR2 SASEGT. This CDR3 has 15 residues. The junction had 10 bases not matched to a gene; V was cut back by 5 bases and J by 4 bases. Here the CDR3 DNA reads TGTGCCAGCAGTATCCTTACGACAGGGCCCTATGGCTACACCTTC. Translation: CASSILTTGPYGYTF.

This clone was observed a single time. The genes are TRBV7-3 and TRBJ2-1, with 14 bases lining up with TRBD2. V lost 5 bases to trimming and J lost 6 bases; unmatched junction nucleotides: 0. This CDR3 is built from 14 residues. Germline CDR1 is SGHTA and CDR2 is FQGTGA. The DNA of the CDR3 is TGTGCCAGCAGCGGGACTAGCGGGAGCAATGAGCAGTTCTTC. This translates into CASSGTSGSNEQFF.

This clone has just one count. The V gene is TRBV25-1, the J gene TRBJ2-2, with a tentative D call TRBD1 (6 bases). The germline gives CDR1 MGHDK, CDR2 SYGVNS. CDR3 length equals 13 residues. Trimming pared 3 bases from V and 5 bases from J, leaving 7 bases between. Written as DNA, the CDR3 is TGTGCCAGCAGTGAGCAGGGGACCGGGGAGCTGTTTTTT. Translating gives CASSEQGTGELFF.

The chain uses TRBV18 and TRBJ2-5; D is perhaps TRBD1 (6 bases). V was cut by 3 bases and J by 0 bases, with 17 bases left in between. Germline V gene lookup returns CDR1 KGHSH and CDR2 LQKENI. The CDR3 is made up of 17 amino acids. Written as DNA, the CDR3 is TGTGCCAGCTCACCGATACAGGGCGCGATGTACCAAGAGACCCAGTACTTC. Translated: CASSPIQGAMYQETQYF.

The chain recombines TRBV11-2 with TRBJ2-7; 12 nucleotides agree with TRBD1. This CDR3 has 14 amino acids. Trimming cost V 5 bases and J 2 bases; bases outside gene matches: 1. Germline assignment: CDR1 SGHAT and CDR2 FQNNGV. The CDR3, as DNA: TGTGCCAGCAGCCGGGACAGGGGGCCCTACGAGCAGTACTTC. Protein: CASSRDRGPYEQYF.

This clone appeared once. The rearrangement uses TRBV10-2 and TRBJ1-4, with TRBD1 matching 8 bases. With V trimmed by 6 bases and J by 4 bases, 7 bases remained unmatched. CDR3 length: 15 amino acids. CDR1 is WSHSY, CDR2 SAAADI, per germline. CDR3 nucleotides: TGCGCCAGCAGCTGGCAGGGGGCCGGTAATGAAAAACTGTTTTTT. Residues: CASSWQGAGNEKLFF.

V and J are TRBV6-5 and TRBJ2-1; the D is unclear. CDR1 and CDR2 from the germline V gene are MNHEY and SVGAGI. V lost 0 bases to trimming and J lost 4 bases, with 13 bases between them. The length of the CDR3 is 16 residues. The CDR3 bases are TGTGCCAGCAGTTACTCGATGAGGCCAGATTACAATGAGCAGTTCTTC. Its protein is CASSYSMRPDYNEQFF.

This chain uses TRBV27 with TRBJ2-7, with TRBD1 matching over 7 bases. This CDR3 has 14 amino acids. V dropped 2 bases and J dropped 2; count of bases not matched to a gene: 3. CDR1 is MNHEY, CDR2 SMNVEV, per germline (reference sequence). The CDR3 loop is CASSLRDRPYEQYF. The CDR3 DNA reads as TGTGCCAGCAGTTTAAGGGACAGACCCTACGAGCAGTACTTC.

This sequence joins TRBV6-5 and TRBJ2-5; D is perhaps TRBD2 (6 bases). The CDR3 spans 13 residues. The V gene's germline CDR1 is MNHEY and CDR2 SVGAGI. V shed 2 bases and J shed 5 bases, with 9 bases lying between them. CDR3 bases: TGTGCCAGCAGTTACGGGGGGAGGGAGACCCAGTACTTC. Translated, it gives CASSYGGRETQYF.

This chain uses TRBV5-6 with TRBJ1-3; TRBD1 agrees at 10 bases. This CDR3 is built from 14 residues. J was trimmed by 3 bases and V by 4 bases; bases with no gene match: 1. Per germline, CDR1 SGHDT and CDR2 YYEEEE. The CDR3 DNA is TGTGCCAGCAGCCGGACAGGGGGTGGAAACACCATATATTTT. Encoded protein: CASSRTGGGNTIYF.

The chain joins TRBV10-3 to TRBJ1-5; D gene unclear. The germline V gene encodes CDR1 ENHRY and CDR2 SYGVKD. The CDR3 length is 14 residues. V was trimmed by 6 bases and J by 3 bases, leaving 12 bases between them. The CDR3 sequence: CAISQSGNNQPQHF. The CDR3, as DNA: TGTGCCATCAGCCAATCCGGGAACAATCAGCCCCAGCATTTT.

This clone was counted many times. The chain links TRBV6-1 to TRBJ1-6; D uncertain. Looked up from germline, CDR1 is MNHNS and CDR2 is SASEGT. The germline V and J ends were trimmed by 2 bases and 8 bases, with 7 bases remaining between them. The CDR3 length is 13 residues. CDR3 residues: CASSEQEHSPLHF. DNA for the CDR3: TGTGCCAGCAGTGAACAAGAGCATTCACCCCTCCACTTT.

The chain combines TRBV6-1 with TRBJ1-1; D may be TRBD1 (5 bases). V was trimmed by 5 bases and J by 0 bases, leaving 13 bases between them. The CDR3 extends over 15 amino acids. Germline V gene sequence: CDR1 MNHNS, CDR2 SASEGT. CDR3 amino acids: CASSTLSRVNTEAFF. CDR3 DNA sequence: TGTGCCAGCAGTACCTTATCCAGGGTGAACACTGAAGCTTTCTTT.

This chain links TRBV5-6 with TRBJ1-2; tentative D call: TRBD1 (5 bases). The V end was cut by 3 bases, the J end by 4 bases, with 10 bases between. Germline CDR1 reads SGHDT; CDR2 reads YYEEEE. The CDR3 sequence is 13 residues long. Here the CDR3 DNA reads TGTGCCAGCAGCTCGTTCGGGGGCTATGGCTACACCTTC. Residues: CASSSFGGYGYTF. Based on the CDR3 plus reference TRBV5-6 and TRBJ1-2, the full variable domain is DAGVTQSPTHLIKTRGQQVTLRCSPKSGHDTVSWYQQALGQGPQFIFQYYEEEERQRGNFPDRFSGHQFPNYSSELNVNALLLGDSALYLCASSSFGGYGYTFGSGTRLTVV.

This clone was recorded only once. V and J are TRBV10-3 and TRBJ1-5; D is unresolved. Trimming pared 10 bases from V and 3 bases from J, leaving 19 bases between. The CDR3 contains 15 residues. CDR1 and CDR2 (germline): ENHRY, SYGVKD. CDR3 sequence reads: CASSKSSSNNQPQHF. For the CDR3, the DNA is TGTGCCAGCTCGAAAAGTAGCTCTAACAATCAGCCCCAGCATTTT.

The CDR3 DNA is TGTGCCAGCAGCGTAGGGGCAGCCTCGAACACCGGGGAGCTGTTTTTT. Translating gives CASSVGAASNTGELFF. V usage is TRBV9 and J usage is TRBJ2-2, with unresolved D. Per the germline V gene, CDR1 is SGDLS and CDR2 is YYNGEE. This CDR3 is built from 16 residues. The V and J ends lost 0 bases and 0 bases respectively, with 9 bases between them.

V is TRBV28 and J is TRBJ1-1; D is possibly TRBD1 (5 bases). With 5 bases removed from V and 11 bases from J, the gap between germline ends came to 9 bases. The CDR3 covers 10 residues. The germline V gene has CDR1 MDHEN and CDR2 SYDVKM. Here the CDR3 reads CASSGDWAFF. The CDR3 nucleotides read TGTGCCAGCAGTGGGGACTGGGCTTTCTTT.

The chain couples TRBV2 to TRBJ2-7, with 7 bases aligning to TRBD1. Trimming at V came to 7 bases and at J to 0 bases, leaving 6 bases not matched to a gene. Per germline, CDR1 SNHLY and CDR2 FYNNEI. CDR3 size: 14 residues. The CDR3 DNA reads TGTGCCAGCACCACGGGACAGAGCTCCTACGAGCAGTACTTC. This sequence encodes CASTTGQSSYEQYF.

This clone was counted once. The gene calls are TRBV19 and TRBJ2-5; D gene unclear. The CDR3 sequence is 14 residues long. Per germline, CDR1 LNHDA and CDR2 SQIVND (reference sequence). The V gene lost 1 base and the J gene lost 2 bases, with 8 bases spanning the gap. For the CDR3, the DNA is TGTGCCAGTAGTATAGTAGGAGCTCAAGAGACCCAGTACTTC. Amino acids: CASSIVGAQETQYF.

The chain employs TRBV7-9 and TRBJ1-1; perhaps TRBD1 as D (5 bases). The CDR3 runs to 15 residues. From germline, CDR1 is SEHNR and CDR2 FQNEAQ (reference sequence). The ends were cut back, 3 bases at V and 3 bases at J, with 14 bases in the middle. The CDR3 spells CASSFIGGWDTEAFF. The CDR3 bases are TGTGCCAGCAGCTTTATCGGGGGATGGGACACTGAAGCTTTCTTT.

The DNA of the CDR3 is TGTGCCAGTAACCGCGGGGGGGCCCGACTCGATACGCAGTATTTT. Translated, it gives CASNRGGARLDTQYF. V is TRBV9 and J is TRBJ2-3; 9 nucleotides align to TRBD2. The length of the CDR3 is 15 residues. The V segment lost 8 bases and the J segment 6 bases; nucleotides outside the gene matches: 13. Looked up from germline, CDR1 is SGDLS and CDR2 is YYNGEE.

This chain joins TRBV9 and TRBJ1-4; 7 bases map to TRBD1. CDR1 is SGDLS and CDR2 is YYNGEE in the germline V gene. This CDR3 region has 15 residues. Germline trimming cut 4 bases from V and 4 bases from J; bases unmatched to any gene: 7. CDR3 residues: CASSPEGQLNEKLFF. The CDR3 DNA reads TGTGCCAGCAGCCCCGAGGGACAGCTTAATGAAAAACTGTTTTTT. Variable domain in full (rest from reference TRBV9 and TRBJ1-4): DSGVTQTPKHLITATGQRVTLRCSPRSGDLSVYWYQQSLDQGLQFLIQYYNGEERAKGNILERFSAQQFPDLHSELNLSSLELGDSALYFCASSPEGQLNEKLFFGSGTQLSVL.

Note on this clone: A read error may produce the germline difference seen at one junction end. The genes are TRBV6-5 and TRBJ2-1, with D perhaps TRBD1 (7 bases). The CDR3 is 12 amino acids. Germline V gene lookup returns CDR1 MNHEY and CDR2 SVGAGI. In nucleotides, the CDR3 is TGTGCCAGCAAGACAGGGACGGGGGCTCAGATCTTC. This encodes CASKTGTGAQIF.

The chain uses TRBV5-1 and TRBJ1-4; D is perhaps TRBD1 (5 bases). Per the germline V gene, CDR1 is SGHRS and CDR2 is YFSETQ. Trimming left V 0 bases short and J 0 bases short, with 9 bases between. The CDR3 totals 16 residues. CDR3 protein: CASSLGQISTNEKLFF. The CDR3 bases are TGCGCCAGCAGCTTGGGACAGATCTCAACTAATGAAAAACTGTTTTTT.

Notes on this clone: The identical CDR3 is also encoded by other nucleotide sequences in the sample. The rearrangement joins TRBV30 to TRBJ2-7; 7 bases match TRBD2. The V segment lost 5 bases and the J segment 6 bases; nucleotides outside the gene matches: 4. Germline V lookup: CDR1 GTSNPN, CDR2 SVGIG (reference sequence). The CDR3 has 11 amino acids. CDR3 sequence reads: CAWVGGGEQYF. CDR3 bases: TGTGCCTGGGTGGGGGGGGGCGAGCAGTACTTC.